This T cell receptor beta chain stems from a study of T cell responses to AZD1222 COVID-19 vaccine. With regard to this clone: Its antigen is undetermined.

J lost 10 bases, V lost 1 base, and 7 bases had no gene match. Per the germline V gene, CDR1 is SGHVS and CDR2 is FNYEAQ. This CDR3 region has 15 residues. Overall study results and limits: Nearly half of the spike-specific TCRs reportedly recognize variant regions that carry no mutations.

Some clones are missing from TCRdb's copy, which holds only in-frame ones; the method was immunoSEQ multiplex PCR. The data contain 100,000 to 150,000 clones, around 90% of them singletons. The source is an adult in good health. The chain links TRBV7-6 to TRBJ2-1; 10 nucleotides line up with TRBD2. This specimen was peripheral blood, taken on day 0 of AZD1222 vaccination. The chain's CDR3 is CASSLGAGGPGEQFF. CDR3 coding DNA: TGTGCCAGCAGCTTAGGAGCGGGGGGGCCGGGCGAGCAGTTCTTC.